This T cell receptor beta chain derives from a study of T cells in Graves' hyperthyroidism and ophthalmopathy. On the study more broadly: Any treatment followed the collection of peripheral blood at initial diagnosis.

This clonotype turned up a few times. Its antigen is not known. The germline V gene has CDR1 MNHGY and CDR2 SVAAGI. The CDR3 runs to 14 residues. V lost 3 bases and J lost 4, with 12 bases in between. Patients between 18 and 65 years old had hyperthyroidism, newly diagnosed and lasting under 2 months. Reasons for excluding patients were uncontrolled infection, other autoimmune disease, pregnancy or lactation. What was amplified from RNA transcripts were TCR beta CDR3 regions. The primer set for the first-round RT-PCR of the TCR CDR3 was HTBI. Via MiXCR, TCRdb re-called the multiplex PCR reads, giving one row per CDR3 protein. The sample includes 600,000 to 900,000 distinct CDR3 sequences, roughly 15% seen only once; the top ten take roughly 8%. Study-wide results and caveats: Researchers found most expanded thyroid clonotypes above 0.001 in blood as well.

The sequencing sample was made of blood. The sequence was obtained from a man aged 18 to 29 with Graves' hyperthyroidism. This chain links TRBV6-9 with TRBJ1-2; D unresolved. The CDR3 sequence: CASSYKPGAYGYTF. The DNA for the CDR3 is TGTGCCAGCAGTTACAAGCCCGGAGCCTATGGCTACACCTTC.